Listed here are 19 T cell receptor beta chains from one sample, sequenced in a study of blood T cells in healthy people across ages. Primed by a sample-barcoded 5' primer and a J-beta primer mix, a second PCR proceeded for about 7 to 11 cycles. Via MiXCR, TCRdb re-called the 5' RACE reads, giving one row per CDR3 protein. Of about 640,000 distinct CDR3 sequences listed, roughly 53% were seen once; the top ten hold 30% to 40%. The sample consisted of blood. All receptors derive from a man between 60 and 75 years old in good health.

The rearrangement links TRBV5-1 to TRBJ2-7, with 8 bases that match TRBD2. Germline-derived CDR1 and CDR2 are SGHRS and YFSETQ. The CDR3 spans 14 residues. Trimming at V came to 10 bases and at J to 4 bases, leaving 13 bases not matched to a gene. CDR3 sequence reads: CAGPRREGRYEQYF. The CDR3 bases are TGCGCCGGACCGAGACGGGAGGGCAGGTACGAGCAGTACTTC.

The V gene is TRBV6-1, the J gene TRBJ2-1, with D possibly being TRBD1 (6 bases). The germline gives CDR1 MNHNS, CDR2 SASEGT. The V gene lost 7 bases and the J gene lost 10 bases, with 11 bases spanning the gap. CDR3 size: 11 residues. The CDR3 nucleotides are TGTGCCAGCACTCGAGGGACAGAGCAGTTCTTC. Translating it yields CASTRGTEQFF.

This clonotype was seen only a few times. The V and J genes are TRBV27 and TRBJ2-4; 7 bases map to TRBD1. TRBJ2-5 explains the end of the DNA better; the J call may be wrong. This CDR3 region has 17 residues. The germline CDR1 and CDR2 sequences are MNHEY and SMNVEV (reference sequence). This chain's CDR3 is CASSPPRGLQGWETQYF. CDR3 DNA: TGTGCCAGCAGTCCCCCTCGCGGATTACAGGGGTGGGAGACCCAGTACTTC.

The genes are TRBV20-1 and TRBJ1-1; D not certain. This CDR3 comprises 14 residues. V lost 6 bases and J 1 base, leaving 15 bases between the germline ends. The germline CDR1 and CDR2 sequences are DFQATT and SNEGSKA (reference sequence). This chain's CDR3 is CSAPKEAQNTEAFF. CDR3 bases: TGCAGTGCCCCGAAGGAGGCCCAGAACACTGAAGCTTTCTTT.

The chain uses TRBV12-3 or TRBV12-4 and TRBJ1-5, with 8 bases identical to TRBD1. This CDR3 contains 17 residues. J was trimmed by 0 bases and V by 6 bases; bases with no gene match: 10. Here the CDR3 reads CASSKLGQVHSNQPQHF. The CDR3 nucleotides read TGTGCCAGCAGCAAACTGGGACAGGTTCATAGCAATCAGCCCCAGCATTTT.

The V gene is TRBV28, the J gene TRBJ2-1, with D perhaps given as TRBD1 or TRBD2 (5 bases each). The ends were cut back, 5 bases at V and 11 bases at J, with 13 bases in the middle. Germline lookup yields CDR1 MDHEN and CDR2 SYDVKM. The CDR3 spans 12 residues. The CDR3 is CASSRAGGQQFF. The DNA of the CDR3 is TGTGCCAGCAGTCGAGCTGGGGGTCAGCAGTTCTTC.

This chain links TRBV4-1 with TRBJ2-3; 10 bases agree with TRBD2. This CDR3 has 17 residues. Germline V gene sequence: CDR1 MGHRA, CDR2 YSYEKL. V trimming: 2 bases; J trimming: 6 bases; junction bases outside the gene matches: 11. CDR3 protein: CASSQTHQRGGGDTQYF. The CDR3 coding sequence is TGCGCCAGCAGCCAAACGCACCAGCGGGGGGGCGGGGATACGCAGTATTTT.

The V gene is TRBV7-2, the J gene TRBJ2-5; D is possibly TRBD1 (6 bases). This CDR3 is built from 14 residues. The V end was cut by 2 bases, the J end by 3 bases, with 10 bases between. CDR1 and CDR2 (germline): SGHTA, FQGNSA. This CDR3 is CASSLLGQKETQYF. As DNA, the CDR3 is TGTGCCAGCAGCTTACTCGGACAGAAAGAGACCCAGTACTTC.

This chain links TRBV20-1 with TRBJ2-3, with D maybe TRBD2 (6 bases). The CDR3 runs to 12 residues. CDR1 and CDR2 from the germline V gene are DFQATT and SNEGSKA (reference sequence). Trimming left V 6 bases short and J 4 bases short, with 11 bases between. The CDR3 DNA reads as TGCAGTGCCCGACTAGTAGCAGATACGCAGTATTTT. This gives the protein CSARLVADTQYF.

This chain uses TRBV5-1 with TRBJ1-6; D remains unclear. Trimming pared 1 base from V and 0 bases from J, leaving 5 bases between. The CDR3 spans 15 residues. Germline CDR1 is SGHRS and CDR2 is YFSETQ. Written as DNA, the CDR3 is TGCGCCAGCAGCTTGACAGTCTCCTATAATTCACCCCTCCACTTT. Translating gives CASSLTVSYNSPLHF.

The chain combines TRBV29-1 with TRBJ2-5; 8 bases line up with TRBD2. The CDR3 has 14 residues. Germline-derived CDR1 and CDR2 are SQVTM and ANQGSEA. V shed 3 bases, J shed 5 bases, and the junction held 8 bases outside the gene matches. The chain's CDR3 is CSVDEPGLEETQYF. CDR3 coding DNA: TGCAGCGTTGACGAACCGGGACTAGAGGAGACCCAGTACTTC.

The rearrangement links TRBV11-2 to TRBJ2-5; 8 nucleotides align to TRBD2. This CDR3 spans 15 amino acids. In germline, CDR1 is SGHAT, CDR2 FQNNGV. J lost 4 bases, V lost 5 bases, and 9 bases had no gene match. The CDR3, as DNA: TGTGCCAGCAGCCCTGCACGGACTAGCTTAGAGACCCAGTACTTC. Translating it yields CASSPARTSLETQYF.

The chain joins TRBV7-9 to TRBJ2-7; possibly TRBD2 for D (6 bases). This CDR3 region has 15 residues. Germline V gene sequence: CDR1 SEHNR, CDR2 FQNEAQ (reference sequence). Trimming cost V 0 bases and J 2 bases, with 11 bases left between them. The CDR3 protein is CASSLARAGTYEQYF. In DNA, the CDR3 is TGTGCCAGCAGCTTAGCGCGCGCGGGAACCTACGAGCAGTACTTC.

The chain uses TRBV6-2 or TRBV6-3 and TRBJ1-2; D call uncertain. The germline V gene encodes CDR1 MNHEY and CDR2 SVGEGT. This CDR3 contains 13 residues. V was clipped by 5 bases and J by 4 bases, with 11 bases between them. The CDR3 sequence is CASSPTGFYGYTF. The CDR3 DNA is TGTGCCAGCAGTCCGACCGGCTTCTATGGCTACACCTTC.

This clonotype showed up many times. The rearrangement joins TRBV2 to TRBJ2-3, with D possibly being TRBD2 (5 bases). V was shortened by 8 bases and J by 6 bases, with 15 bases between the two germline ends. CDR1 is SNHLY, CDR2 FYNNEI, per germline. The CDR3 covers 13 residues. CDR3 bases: TGTGCCAGCCTCGACGGGGTCAGCGATACGCAGTATTTT. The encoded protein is CASLDGVSDTQYF.

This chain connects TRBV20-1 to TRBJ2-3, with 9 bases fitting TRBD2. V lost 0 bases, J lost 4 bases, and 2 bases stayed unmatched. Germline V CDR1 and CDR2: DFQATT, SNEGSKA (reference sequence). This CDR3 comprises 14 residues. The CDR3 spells CSARDRLAADTQYF. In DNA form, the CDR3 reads TGCAGTGCTAGAGATAGACTAGCGGCAGATACGCAGTATTTT.

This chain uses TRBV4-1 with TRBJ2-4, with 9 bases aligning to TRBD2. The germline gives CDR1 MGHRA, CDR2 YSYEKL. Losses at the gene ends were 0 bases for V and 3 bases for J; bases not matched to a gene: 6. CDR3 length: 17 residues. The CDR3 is CASSQDQVAGVKNIQYF. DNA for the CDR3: TGCGCCAGCAGCCAAGATCAGGTAGCGGGGGTCAAAAACATTCAGTACTTC.

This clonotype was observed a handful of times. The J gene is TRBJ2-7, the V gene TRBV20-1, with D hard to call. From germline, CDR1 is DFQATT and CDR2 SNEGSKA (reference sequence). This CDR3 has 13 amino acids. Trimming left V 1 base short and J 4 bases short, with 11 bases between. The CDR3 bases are TGCAGTGCTAGAGGAGAAGGGCGGTACGAGCAGTACTTC. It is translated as CSARGEGRYEQYF.

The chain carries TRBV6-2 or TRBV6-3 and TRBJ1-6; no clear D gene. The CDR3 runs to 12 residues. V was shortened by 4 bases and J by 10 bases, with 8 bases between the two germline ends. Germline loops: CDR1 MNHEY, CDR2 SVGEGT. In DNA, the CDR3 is TGTGCCAGCAGTTTACAAGAGTCACCCCTCCACTTT. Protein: CASSLQESPLHF.